A selection of T cell receptor beta chains follows, all from one sample in a study of control samples from healthy donors and cancer patients. Sequenced by immunoSEQ multiplex PCR; TCRdb stores in-frame clones only, minus some. The table records some 130,000 clones, roughly nine tenths of them present only once. Sequenced sample: blood. The receptors originated from a woman younger than 45 in good health. CDR3s include the opening cysteine and the closing phenylalanine or tryptophan. The order of the fields is J gene, clone size, V gene, D gene, CDR3 protein, CDR3 DNA. D genes are given only for firm matches. Size tells how often a clone was seen (once, few, many) or the class of an expanded clone, and some rows leave it out.

J: TRBJ1-6
size: -
V: TRBV10-3
D: -
CDR3: CAISDGQASPLHF
DNA: TGTGCCATCAGTGACGGGCAGGCCTCACCCCTCCACTTT

J: TRBJ1-5
size: -
V: TRBV3-1/TRBV3-2
D: TRBD1
CDR3: CASSQDKGDRAGQPQHF
DNA: TGTGCCAGCAGCCAAGATAAAGGGGACAGGGCGGGTCAGCCCCAGCATTTT

J: TRBJ1-5
size: -
V: TRBV6-6
D: -
CDR3: CASRRDPVSNQPQHF
DNA: TGTGCCAGCAGGCGGGACCCCGTTAGCAATCAGCCCCAGCATTTT

J: TRBJ2-1
size: -
V: TRBV6-5
D: -
CDR3: CASSYRLARGNEQFF
DNA: TGTGCCAGCAGTTATAGGCTAGCGAGGGGAAATGAGCAGTTCTTC

J: TRBJ2-3
size: -
V: TRBV6-5
D: TRBD2
CDR3: CASSSDSGIRMGTQYF
DNA: TGTGCCAGCAGTTCCGATAGCGGGATCCGAATGGGGACGCAGTATTTT

J: TRBJ1-6
size: -
V: TRBV6-5
D: -
CDR3: CASRGWAGDSPLHF
DNA: TGTGCCAGCAGGGGTTGGGCGGGTGACTCACCCCTCCACTTT

J: TRBJ2-6
size: -
V: TRBV30
D: TRBD2
CDR3: CAWSGGGGEGYGANVLTF
DNA: TGTGCCTGGAGCGGGGGGGGCGGGGAAGGTTATGGGGCCAACGTCCTGACTTTC

J: TRBJ2-3
size: -
V: TRBV5-4
D: -
CDR3: CASSPILTDTQYF
DNA: TGTGCCAGCAGCCCCATCCTCACAGATACGCAGTATTTT

J: TRBJ2-2
size: few
V: TRBV6-4
D: TRBD1
CDR3: CASSDKGAHTGELFF
DNA: TGTGCCAGCAGTGACAAGGGGGCACACACCGGGGAGCTGTTTTTT

J: TRBJ1-5
size: -
V: TRBV9
D: -
CDR3: CASSEEGGIGQPQHF
DNA: TGTGCCAGCAGCGAGGAAGGAGGGATCGGTCAGCCCCAGCATTTT

J: TRBJ2-1
size: once
V: TRBV7-9
D: TRBD2
CDR3: CASSLSLAGPLYNEQFF
DNA: TGTGCCAGCAGCTTATCATTAGCGGGACCACTCTACAATGAGCAGTTCTTC

J: TRBJ2-3
size: -
V: TRBV27
D: -
CDR3: CASSADLRQSTDTQYF
DNA: TGTGCCAGCAGTGCCGACCTCAGGCAAAGCACAGATACGCAGTATTTT

J: TRBJ1-5
size: -
V: TRBV18
D: -
CDR3: CASSMNGVRDQPQHF
DNA: TGTGCCAGCTCCATGAATGGAGTGCGCGATCAGCCCCAGCATTTT

J: TRBJ2-4
size: -
V: TRBV10-3
D: -
CDR3: CAISDPSLAKNIQYF
DNA: TGTGCCATCAGTGATCCGTCGCTAGCCAAAAACATTCAGTACTTC

J: TRBJ2-7
size: few
V: TRBV19
D: TRBD2
CDR3: CASSIDGSGAYEQYF
DNA: TGTGCCAGTAGTATAGATGGCAGCGGGGCCTACGAGCAGTACTTC

J: TRBJ1-1
size: -
V: TRBV29-1
D: -
CDR3: CSGGGPLNTEAFF
DNA: TGCAGCGGGGGGGGCCCTTTGAACACTGAAGCTTTCTTT

J: TRBJ2-7
size: many
V: TRBV11-2
D: -
CDR3: CASSLDRGEQYF
DNA: TGTGCCAGCAGCTTAGATAGGGGAGAGCAGTACTTC

J: TRBJ2-5
size: -
V: TRBV5-1
D: -
CDR3: CASSLAYNGNDEETQYF
DNA: TGCGCCAGCAGCTTGGCCTATAACGGGAACGATGAAGAGACCCAGTACTTC

J: TRBJ1-2
size: once
V: TRBV4-2
D: -
CDR3: CASSQEGGLGYYGYTF
DNA: TGTGCCAGCAGCCAAGAAGGGGGGCTGGGGTACTATGGCTACACCTTC

J: TRBJ2-3
size: -
V: TRBV27
D: TRBD2
CDR3: CASSLSSGSWKDTQYF
DNA: TGTGCCAGCAGTTTATCCAGCGGGAGTTGGAAAGATACGCAGTATTTT

J: TRBJ2-2
size: -
V: TRBV24-1
D: TRBD2
CDR3: CATSDQTPGLAGTGELFF
DNA: TGTGCCACCAGTGACCAAACTCCGGGACTAGCGGGCACCGGGGAGCTGTTTTTT

J: TRBJ2-7
size: -
V: TRBV19
D: -
CDR3: CASSISLDVHEQYF
DNA: TGTGCCAGTAGTATATCACTAGACGTCCACGAGCAGTACTTC

J: TRBJ1-3
size: -
V: TRBV5-1
D: -
CDR3: CASSREGQGNTIYF
DNA: TGCGCCAGCAGCAGGGAGGGACAAGGAAACACCATATATTTT

J: TRBJ2-1
size: -
V: TRBV6-1
D: -
CDR3: CASSERLGAASYNEQFF
DNA: TGTGCCAGCAGTGAGAGGTTGGGCGCGGCATCCTACAATGAGCAGTTCTTC

J: TRBJ1-4
size: -
V: TRBV10-3
D: -
CDR3: CAISESFGGEKLFF
DNA: TGTGCCATCAGTGAGTCTTTTGGTGGCGAAAAACTGTTTTTT

J: TRBJ1-2
size: -
V: TRBV2
D: TRBD1
CDR3: CASRGVRDRGDGYTF
DNA: TGTGCCAGCAGGGGAGTCCGGGACAGGGGAGATGGCTACACCTTC

J: TRBJ2-1
size: once
V: TRBV3-1/TRBV3-2
D: TRBD1
CDR3: CASRISGTGATSGQFF
DNA: TGTGCCAGCAGAATCTCCGGGACAGGGGCAACCAGCGGGCAGTTCTTC

J: TRBJ2-3
size: -
V: TRBV5-1
D: TRBD2
CDR3: CASTPGLATLTDTQYF
DNA: TGCGCCAGCACCCCTGGACTAGCTACCCTCACAGATACGCAGTATTTT

J: TRBJ2-7
size: -
V: TRBV4-1
D: TRBD1
CDR3: CASSRTGSYEQYF
DNA: TGCGCCAGCAGCCGGACAGGCTCCTACGAGCAGTACTTC

J: TRBJ1-2
size: once
V: TRBV7-9
D: -
CDR3: CASSRGPSGGYTF
DNA: TGTGCCAGCAGCCGGGGCCCATCAGGAGGCTACACCTTC

J: TRBJ1-2
size: -
V: TRBV28
D: -
CDR3: CAIGGEYGYTF
DNA: TGTGCCATCGGGGGGGAGTATGGCTACACCTTC

J: TRBJ1-4
size: -
V: TRBV28
D: -
CDR3: CASREGRSNEKLFF
DNA: TGTGCCAGCAGAGAGGGGAGAAGTAATGAAAAACTGTTTTTT

J: TRBJ1-1
size: -
V: TRBV5-1
D: TRBD1
CDR3: CASSPEGGTGGDTTFF
DNA: TGCGCCAGCAGCCCCGAGGGTGGGACAGGGGGAGATACGACTTTCTTT

J: TRBJ2-1
size: once
V: TRBV6-4
D: TRBD2
CDR3: CASSLLAGDNEQFF
DNA: TGTGCCAGCAGCCTACTAGCGGGAGACAATGAGCAGTTCTTC

J: TRBJ1-3
size: -
V: TRBV7-8
D: -
CDR3: CASSPLGHASGNTIYF
DNA: TGTGCCAGCAGCCCCCTGGGGCACGCGTCTGGAAACACCATATATTTT

J: TRBJ2-5
size: -
V: TRBV3-1/TRBV3-2
D: -
CDR3: CASSQVDRGTQYF
DNA: TGTGCCAGCAGCCAAGTGGATCGGGGGACCCAGTACTTC

J: TRBJ2-7
size: -
V: TRBV11-1
D: -
CDR3: CASSLEGQNPYEQYF
DNA: TGTGCCAGCAGCCTGGAAGGCCAAAACCCCTACGAGCAGTACTTC

J: TRBJ2-3
size: -
V: TRBV6-1
D: TRBD1
CDR3: CASSEAGTGGASDTQYF
DNA: TGTGCCAGCAGTGAAGCGGGGACAGGGGGCGCCTCAGATACGCAGTATTTT

J: TRBJ1-4
size: -
V: TRBV2
D: -
CDR3: CASSDSATNEKLFF
DNA: TGTGCCAGCAGTGATAGTGCAACTAATGAAAAACTGTTTTTT

J: TRBJ2-7
size: once
V: TRBV28
D: -
CDR3: CASSNPRGISYEQYF
DNA: TGTGCCAGCAGTAACCCCAGGGGTATATCCTACGAGCAGTACTTC

J: TRBJ1-2
size: -
V: TRBV5-6
D: TRBD1
CDR3: CASSPYEGAAPNYGYTF
DNA: TGTGCCAGCAGCCCCTACGAGGGGGCCGCACCTAACTATGGCTACACCTTC

J: TRBJ1-5
size: few
V: TRBV7-5
D: -
CDR3: CAPHLRGMVNQPQHF
DNA: TGTGCCCCCCATCTAAGGGGGATGGTCAATCAGCCCCAGCATTTT

J: TRBJ1-1
size: -
V: TRBV28
D: TRBD1
CDR3: CASKQTGKNTEAFF
DNA: TGTGCCAGCAAGCAGACAGGGAAGAACACTGAAGCTTTCTTT

J: TRBJ1-3
size: -
V: TRBV9
D: TRBD1
CDR3: CASSPRDREAGNTIYF
DNA: TGTGCCAGCAGCCCAAGGGACAGGGAGGCCGGAAACACCATATATTTT

J: TRBJ1-6
size: -
V: TRBV12-3/TRBV12-4
D: -
CDR3: CASSIQGNSPLHF
DNA: TGTGCCAGCAGTATACAGGGTAATTCACCCCTCCACTTT

J: TRBJ2-3
size: once
V: TRBV3-1/TRBV3-2
D: TRBD2
CDR3: CASSQDGGSSGARDTQYF
DNA: TGTGCCAGCAGCCAAGACGGCGGATCTAGCGGGGCCCGGGATACGCAGTATTTT

J: TRBJ1-3
size: -
V: TRBV11-2
D: -
CDR3: CASSPVGNTIYF
DNA: TGTGCCAGCAGCCCCGTGGGAAACACCATATATTTT

J: TRBJ1-2
size: -
V: TRBV7-9
D: TRBD1
CDR3: CASSLGQYGYTF
DNA: TGTGCCAGCAGCTTGGGACAGTATGGCTACACCTTC